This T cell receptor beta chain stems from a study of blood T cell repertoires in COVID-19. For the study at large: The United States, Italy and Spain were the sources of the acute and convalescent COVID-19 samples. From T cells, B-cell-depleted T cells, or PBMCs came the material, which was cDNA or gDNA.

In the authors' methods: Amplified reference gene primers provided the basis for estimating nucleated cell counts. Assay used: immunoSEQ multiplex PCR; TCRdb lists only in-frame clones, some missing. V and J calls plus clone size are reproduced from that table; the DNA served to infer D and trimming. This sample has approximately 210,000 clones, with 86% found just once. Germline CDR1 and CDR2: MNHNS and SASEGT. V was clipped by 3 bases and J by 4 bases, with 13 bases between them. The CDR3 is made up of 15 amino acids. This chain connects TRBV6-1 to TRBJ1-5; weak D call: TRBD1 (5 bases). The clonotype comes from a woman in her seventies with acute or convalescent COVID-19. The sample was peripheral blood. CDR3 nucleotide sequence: TGTGCCAGCAGTGATGGGGGACTCAGGAATCAGCCCCAGCATTTT. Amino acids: CASSDGGLRNQPQHF.